This TCR beta chain derives from a study of blood T cell repertoires in COVID-19. Across the whole study: Sites in the United States, Italy and Spain provided acute and convalescent COVID-19 samples. Nucleic acid was either cDNA or gDNA, and it came from T cells, B-cell-depleted T cells, or PBMCs.

The table came from immunoSEQ multiplex PCR; TCRdb's copy has only in-frame clones and leaves some out. The sample carries about 58,000 clones, 70% to 90% recorded once. This clone was recorded a few times. Trimming left V 2 bases short and J 6 bases short, with 6 bases between. Germline values: CDR1 SGHTS, CDR2 YDEGEE. There are 12 residues in the CDR3. One Seattle source followed patients from active infection through their disease course. This TCR derives from a man between 60 and 75 years old with COVID-19, enrolled during active disease. This chain links TRBV5-8 with TRBJ1-5; D is ambiguous. Sequencing was performed on peripheral blood. CDR3 sequence (DNA): TGTGCCAGCAGCTTAGTGCGTCAGCCCCAGCATTTT. Translated: CASSLVRQPQHF.